These 25 T cell receptor beta chains originate from one sample sequenced in a study of immune evolution from preneoplasia to lung adenocarcinoma. Profiled with immunoSEQ multiplex PCR; TCRdb holds only in-frame clones, not every one. This table has about 14,000 clones, about 80% appearing once. The sample comprised FFPE minimally invasive lung adenocarcinoma tissue. These receptors were collected from a person between 65 and 80 years old with lung adenocarcinoma.

This clone was counted only a few times. CDR3 region: CAWSVSGSEVAFF. CDR3 in DNA: TGTGCCTGGAGTGTGTCGGGGTCCGAAGTAGCTTTCTTT. V usage is TRBV30 and J usage is TRBJ1-1; no reliable D call. With 0 bases removed from V and 10 bases from J, the gap between germline ends came to 15 bases. The CDR3 extends over 13 amino acids. Germline CDR1 and CDR2: GTSNPN and SVGIG (reference sequence).

The chain joins TRBV4-2 to TRBJ1-1; TRBD1 matches 8 bases. CDR1 is LGHNA, CDR2 YNFKEQ, per germline. This CDR3 spans 16 amino acids. Trimming at V came to 5 bases and at J to 6 bases, leaving 14 bases not matched to a gene. CDR3 coding DNA: TGTGCCAGCAGCTTGGGTTCAGGGGGCTTATTTTCTGAAGCTTTCTTT. It translates to CASSLGSGGLFSEAFF.

This clone has a single count. V and J are TRBV5-4 and TRBJ1-1; D remains unclear. Per the germline V gene, CDR1 is SGHNT and CDR2 is YYREEE (reference sequence). The CDR3 is 13 amino acids. V lost 4 bases, J lost 4 bases, and 11 bases lay in between. The CDR3 region has the DNA TGTGCCAGCAGCCTAGGCGGGATCACTGAAGCTTTCTTT. This encodes CASSLGGITEAFF.

V usage is TRBV27 and J usage is TRBJ2-3, with D perhaps matching TRBD1 (5 bases). Germline V CDR1 and CDR2: MNHEY, SMNVEV (reference sequence). The length of the CDR3 is 14 residues. Trimming left V 6 bases short and J 6 bases short, with 16 bases between. The CDR3 nucleotides are TGTGCCAGCAGCTCGACAGACGGCTGGGATACGCAGTATTTT. Its translation: CASSSTDGWDTQYF.

The chain is built from TRBV4-1 and TRBJ2-7; possible D gene TRBD2, 5 bases. Germline V gene data show CDR1 as MGHRA and CDR2 as YSYEKL. Trimming removed 2 bases from V and 9 bases from J, with 17 bases in between. The CDR3 consists of 14 residues. The CDR3 here is CASSQLGSLLGQYF. The CDR3 DNA is TGCGCCAGCAGCCAACTAGGTAGCCTACTAGGGCAGTACTTC.

The chain carries TRBV11-2 and TRBJ2-6; TRBD1 aligns across 10 bases. J was trimmed by 2 bases and V by 5 bases; bases with no gene match: 3. This CDR3 contains 16 residues. Germline V gene lookup returns CDR1 SGHAT and CDR2 FQNNGV. CDR3 protein: CASSRQGAPGANVLTF. The CDR3 DNA follows: TGTGCCAGCAGCAGACAGGGGGCCCCTGGGGCCAACGTCCTGACTTTC.

J is TRBJ1-2 and V is TRBV29-1; D is perhaps TRBD1 (5 bases). With 3 bases removed from V and 2 bases from J, the gap between germline ends came to 7 bases. The germline V gene has CDR1 SQVTM and CDR2 ANQGSEA. The CDR3 is 12 amino acids. The CDR3 loop is CSVETANYGYTF. CDR3 DNA sequence: TGCAGCGTTGAGACAGCAAACTATGGCTACACCTTC.

The rearrangement links TRBV19 to TRBJ2-6; TRBD1 matches at 9 bases. Per the germline V gene, CDR1 is LNHDA and CDR2 is SQIVND (reference sequence). J lost 2 bases, V lost 1 base, and 3 bases had no gene match. The CDR3 contains 17 residues. CDR3: CASSIATGGTGANVLTF. The CDR3 DNA reads as TGTGCCAGTAGTATAGCGACAGGGGGTACTGGGGCCAACGTCCTGACTTTC.

The chain combines TRBV7-6 with TRBJ1-3; unclear D gene. The CDR3 contains 15 residues. Germline V gene lookup returns CDR1 SGHVS and CDR2 FNYEAQ. V lost 2 bases, J lost 0 bases, and 8 bases lay in between. CDR3 in amino acids: CASSLTLTSGNTIYF. The CDR3 nucleotides read TGTGCCAGCAGCTTAACATTGACCTCTGGAAACACCATATATTTT. The whole variable domain, remainder taken from reference TRBV7-6 and TRBJ1-3, is GAGVSQSPRYKVTKRGQDVALRCDPISGHVSLYWYRQALGQGPEFLTYFNYEAQQDKSGLPNDRFSAERPEGSISTLTIQRTEQRDSAMYRCASSLTLTSGNTIYFGEGSWLTVV.

The chain carries TRBV30 and TRBJ1-2; a possible D gene is TRBD1 (6 bases). Germline V gene data show CDR1 as GTSNPN and CDR2 as SVGIG (reference sequence). The V gene lost 0 bases and the J gene lost 4 bases, with 15 bases spanning the gap. This CDR3 is 15 amino acids long. CDR3 loop: CAWSVFGGPSYGYTF. DNA of the CDR3: TGTGCCTGGAGTGTATTTGGGGGGCCAAGCTATGGCTACACCTTC.

V usage is TRBV27 and J usage is TRBJ2-5; no firm D call. The CDR3 is 10 amino acids. In germline, CDR1 is MNHEY, CDR2 SMNVEV (reference sequence). This CDR3 is CAWSRRTQYF. The CDR3 bases are TGTGCTTGGTCGAGGAGGACCCAGTACTTC.

This chain connects TRBV6-4 to TRBJ2-1; D may correspond to TRBD1 or TRBD2 (6 bases each). V was pared by 4 bases and J by 9 bases, with 16 bases between. This CDR3 comprises 14 residues. The germline gives CDR1 MRHNA, CDR2 SNTAGT. CDR3 coding DNA: TGTGCCAGCAGTGTAGATGGGGGGCCGAGTGAGCAGTTCTTC. It is translated as CASSVDGGPSEQFF.

The table lists this clone with a count of one. V and J are TRBV2 and TRBJ1-5; TRBD1 is a possible D gene (5 bases). This CDR3 is 15 amino acids long. In germline, CDR1 is SNHLY, CDR2 FYNNEI. V lost 0 bases to trimming and J lost 8 bases, with 14 bases between them. CDR3 nucleotides: TGTGCCAGCAGTGAAGCTCAGGGTCTGGTAAAGCCCCAGCATTTT. Protein: CASSEAQGLVKPQHF.

This chain links TRBV7-3 with TRBJ2-3; D gene unclear. V was trimmed by 10 bases and J by 0 bases, leaving 14 bases between them. The CDR3 spans 14 residues. The germline V gene has CDR1 SGHTA and CDR2 FQGTGA. The CDR3 loop reads CATGQTVSTDTQYF. The CDR3 coding sequence is TGTGCCACCGGGCAGACGGTGAGCACAGATACGCAGTATTTT.

The chain carries TRBV6-1 and TRBJ2-1, with D possibly being TRBD2 (5 bases). V was shortened by 1 base and J by 2 bases, with 9 bases between the two germline ends. This CDR3 comprises 15 residues. Germline CDR1 MNHNS, CDR2 SASEGT. The CDR3 sequence is CASSEGTRAYNEQFF. As DNA, the CDR3 is TGTGCCAGCAGTGAAGGGACTCGCGCCTACAATGAGCAGTTCTTC.

The chain uses TRBV5-6 and TRBJ2-7; the D gene could be TRBD1 or TRBD2 (5 bases each). Trimming cost V 1 base and J 2 bases, with 13 bases left between them. Germline-derived CDR1 and CDR2 are SGHDT and YYEEEE. The CDR3 is 15 amino acids. The CDR3 is CASSLLDLGAYEQYF. Written as DNA, the CDR3 is TGTGCCAGCAGCTTGCTTGACTTGGGGGCCTACGAGCAGTACTTC. Complete variable domain (other parts from reference TRBV5-6 and TRBJ2-7): DAGVTQSPTHLIKTRGQQVTLRCSPKSGHDTVSWYQQALGQGPQFIFQYYEEEERQRGNFPDRFSGHQFPNYSSELNVNALLLGDSALYLCASSLLDLGAYEQYFGPGTRLTVT.

This chain joins TRBV5-5 and TRBJ1-4; TRBD1 might be the D (5 bases). V was cut by 2 bases and J by 5 bases, with 13 bases left in between. This CDR3 spans 15 amino acids. From germline, CDR1 is SGHKS and CDR2 YYEKEE (reference sequence). The CDR3 here is CASSFFGGGNEKLFF. The CDR3 DNA reads TGTGCCAGCAGCTTCTTTGGGGGAGGGAATGAAAAACTGTTTTTT.

This CDR3 reads CASSGAAFHEQYF. The CDR3 DNA follows: TGTGCCAGCAGCGGGGCAGCCTTCCACGAGCAGTACTTC. The chain employs TRBV9 and TRBJ2-7; no clear D gene. This CDR3 is built from 13 residues. V was cut by 3 bases and J by 5 bases, with 12 bases left in between. CDR1 and CDR2 from the germline V gene are SGDLS and YYNGEE.

The chain has TRBV5-1 and TRBJ1-1; 10 bases fit TRBD1. The V and J ends lost 2 bases and 8 bases, in that order; junction bases with no gene match: 3. Germline V lookup: CDR1 SGHRS, CDR2 YFSETQ. The CDR3 length is 13 residues. The CDR3 DNA follows: TGCGCCAGCAGCTTACAGGACAGGGGGGAAGCTTTCTTT. As protein: CASSLQDRGEAFF. Looking up the rest from reference TRBV5-1 and TRBJ1-1 gives the full variable domain: KAGVTQTPRYLIKTRGQQVTLSCSPISGHRSVSWYQQTPGQGLQFLFEYFSETQRNKGNFPGRFSGRQFSNSRSEMNVSTLELGDSALYLCASSLQDRGEAFFGQGTRLTVV.

V is TRBV6-5 and J is TRBJ2-7, with unresolved D. CDR1 is MNHEY and CDR2 is SVGAGI in the germline V gene. This CDR3 has 15 amino acids. Trimming shortened V by 0 bases and J by 5 bases, and 14 bases separated the two germline ends. This CDR3 reads CASSYSKKPPNEQYF. The CDR3 nucleotides are TGTGCCAGCAGTTACTCGAAAAAACCGCCCAACGAGCAGTACTTC.

The rearrangement uses TRBV20-1 and TRBJ2-3, with D maybe TRBD1 (5 bases). The length of the CDR3 is 11 residues. Germline-derived CDR1 and CDR2 are DFQATT and SNEGSKA (reference sequence). V lost 4 bases, J lost 6 bases, and 8 bases lay in between. Here the CDR3 reads CSAMGRDTQYF. DNA for the CDR3: TGCAGTGCTATGGGGCGGGATACGCAGTATTTT.

The J gene is TRBJ1-3, the V gene TRBV7-9, with unresolved D. Germline loops: CDR1 SEHNR, CDR2 FQNEAQ (reference sequence). Trimming cost V 1 base and J 0 bases, with 10 bases left between them. The CDR3 sequence is 16 residues long. The CDR3 DNA sequence: TGTGCCAGCAGCTTAGATGTTGGGCTCTCTGGAAACACCATATATTTT. This sequence encodes CASSLDVGLSGNTIYF.

The genes are TRBV4-1 and TRBJ1-1; 7 bases align to TRBD1. Trimming took 0 bases from V and 11 from J; bases not matched to a gene: 9. Germline lookup yields CDR1 MGHRA and CDR2 YSYEKL. The CDR3 length is 14 residues. CDR3 protein: CASSQDGKGAGAFF. CDR3 bases: TGCGCCAGCAGCCAAGATGGAAAGGGGGCTGGGGCTTTCTTT.

The CDR3 loop is CAWSVSTKSAKLFF. The CDR3 DNA follows: TGTGCCTGGAGTGTTTCCACGAAATCGGCGAAACTGTTTTTT. The V gene is TRBV30, the J gene TRBJ1-4, with D uncertain. Trimming left V 0 bases short and J 11 bases short, with 16 bases between. The CDR3 runs to 14 residues. Per the germline V gene, CDR1 is GTSNPN and CDR2 is SVGIG (reference sequence).

For this clone: A read error may produce the germline difference seen at one junction end. The chain employs TRBV9 and TRBJ2-1, with 10 positions matching TRBD2. The CDR3 sequence is 16 residues long. Per the germline V gene, CDR1 is SGDLS and CDR2 is YYNGEE. CDR3 amino acids: CVSSSRTSGVHNEQFF. As DNA, the CDR3 is TGTGTCAGCAGCTCCCGGACTAGCGGAGTCCACAATGAGCAGTTCTTC.